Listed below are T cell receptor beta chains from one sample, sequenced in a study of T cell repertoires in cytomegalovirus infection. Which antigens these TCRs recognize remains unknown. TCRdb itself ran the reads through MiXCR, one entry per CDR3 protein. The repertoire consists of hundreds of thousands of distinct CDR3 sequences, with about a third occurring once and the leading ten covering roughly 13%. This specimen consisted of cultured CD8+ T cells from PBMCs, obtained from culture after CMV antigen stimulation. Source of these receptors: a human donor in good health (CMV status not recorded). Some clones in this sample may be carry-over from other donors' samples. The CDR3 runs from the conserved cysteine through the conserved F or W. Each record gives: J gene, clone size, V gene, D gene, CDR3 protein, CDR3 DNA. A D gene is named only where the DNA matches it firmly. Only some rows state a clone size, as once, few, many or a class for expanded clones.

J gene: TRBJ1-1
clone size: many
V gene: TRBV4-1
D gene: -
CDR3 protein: CASSQGNTEAFF
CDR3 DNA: TGTGCCAGCAGCCAGGGGAACACTGAAGCTTTCTTT

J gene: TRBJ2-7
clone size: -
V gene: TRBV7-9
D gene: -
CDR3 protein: CASSPTTPPHEQYF
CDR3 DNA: TGTGCCAGCAGCCCGACTACTCCTCCCCACGAGCAGTACTTC

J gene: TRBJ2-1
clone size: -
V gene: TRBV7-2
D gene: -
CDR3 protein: CASSLVGGRGYNEQFF
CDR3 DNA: TGTGCCAGCAGCTTAGTGGGCGGGCGAGGCTACAATGAGCAGTTCTTC

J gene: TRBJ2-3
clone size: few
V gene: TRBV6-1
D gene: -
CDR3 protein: CASSARTSRTDTQYF
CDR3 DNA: TGTGCCAGCAGCGCGAGGACATCTCGCACAGATACGCAGTATTTT

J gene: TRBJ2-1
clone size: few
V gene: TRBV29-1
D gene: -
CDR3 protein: CSVEDGDPTPNEQFF
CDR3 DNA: TGCAGCGTTGAGGACGGGGACCCCACACCTAATGAGCAGTTCTTC

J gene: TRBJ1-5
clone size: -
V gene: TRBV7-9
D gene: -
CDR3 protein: CASSLRLQARGSNQPQLF
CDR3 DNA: TGTGCCAGCAGCCTACGACTACAGGCGAGGGGGAGCAATCAGCCCCAGCTTTTT

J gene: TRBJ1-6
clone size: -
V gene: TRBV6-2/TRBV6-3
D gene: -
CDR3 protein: CASSPPRSTLHF
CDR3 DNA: TGTGCCAGCAGTCCTCCCAGGTCAACCCTCCACTTT

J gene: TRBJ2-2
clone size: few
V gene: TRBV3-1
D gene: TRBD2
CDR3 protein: CASSRGLAGGAGELFF
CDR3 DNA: TGTGCCAGCAGCCGGGGACTAGCGGGGGGTGCCGGGGAGCTGTTTTTT

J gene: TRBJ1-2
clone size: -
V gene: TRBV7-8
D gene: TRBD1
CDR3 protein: CASSLVPGGGYGYTF
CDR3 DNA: TGTGCCAGCAGCTTAGTCCCAGGGGGGGGCTATGGCTACACCTTC

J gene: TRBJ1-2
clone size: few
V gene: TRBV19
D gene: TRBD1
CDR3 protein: CASSSHRDRGNYGYTF
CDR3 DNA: TGTGCCAGTAGTAGCCACCGGGACAGGGGGAACTATGGCTACACCTTC

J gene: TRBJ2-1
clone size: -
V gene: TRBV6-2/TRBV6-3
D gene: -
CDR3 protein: CASSGLRRSYNEQFF
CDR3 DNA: TGTGCCAGCAGCGGGCTGAGACGGAGTTACAATGAGCAGTTCTTC

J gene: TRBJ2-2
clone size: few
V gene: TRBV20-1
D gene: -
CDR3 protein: CSARGSENTGELFF
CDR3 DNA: TGCAGTGCTAGAGGAAGCGAGAACACCGGGGAGCTGTTTTTT